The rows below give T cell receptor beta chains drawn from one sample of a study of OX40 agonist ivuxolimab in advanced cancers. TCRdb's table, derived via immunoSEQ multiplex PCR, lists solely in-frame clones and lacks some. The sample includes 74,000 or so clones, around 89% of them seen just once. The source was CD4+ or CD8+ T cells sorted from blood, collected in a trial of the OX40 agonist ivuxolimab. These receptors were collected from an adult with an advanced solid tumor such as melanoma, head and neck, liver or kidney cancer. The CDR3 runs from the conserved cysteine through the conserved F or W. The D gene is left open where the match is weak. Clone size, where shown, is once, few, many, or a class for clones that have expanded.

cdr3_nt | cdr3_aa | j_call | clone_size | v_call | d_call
TGTGCCAGCAGTTTATGGGTTGGGCGGGTGAGCTCCTACGAGCAGTACTTC | CASSLWVGRVSSYEQYF | TRBJ2-7 | - | TRBV27 | -
TGTGCCAGCAGCTTGAGACGGAGAACAGATACGCAGTATTTT | CASSLRRRTDTQYF | TRBJ2-3 | - | TRBV5-6 | -
TGTGCCAGCTCACCGAACCGCAGTGGGGGTGGAAACACCATATATTTT | CASSPNRSGGGNTIYF | TRBJ1-3 | - | TRBV18 | -
TGTGCCAGCAGCTCCGGACAGGGGGCGACTGAAGCTTTCTTT | CASSSGQGATEAFF | TRBJ1-1 | - | TRBV7-9 | TRBD1
TGTGCCAGCAGCTCCATCGCCTTACAGGGGTTTAACTATGGCTACACCTTC | CASSSIALQGFNYGYTF | TRBJ1-2 | - | TRBV11-2 | TRBD1
TGTGCCAGCAGGTGGGGAGTCGCGAACACTGAAGCTTTCTTT | CASRWGVANTEAFF | TRBJ1-1 | - | TRBV7-2 | -
TGTGCCAGCAGCCGTCGCGATGACGAGCAGTACTTC | CASSRRDDEQYF | TRBJ2-7 | - | TRBV7-2 | -
TGTGCCAGTAGTATCGGACAAAATCAGCCCCAGCATTTT | CASSIGQNQPQHF | TRBJ1-5 | few | TRBV19 | -
TGTGCCAGCAGTTACCCGGAAAGCAATCAGCCCCAGCATTTT | CASSYPESNQPQHF | TRBJ1-5 | - | TRBV6-6 | -
TGTGCCAGTAGTATAGGGGGGGCTAGCGAGGACAATGAGCAGTTCTTC | CASSIGGASEDNEQFF | TRBJ2-1 | - | TRBV19 | -
TGTGCCAGCAGTTCCTACGGGAGAAGGTTATCTGGGGGCTACACCTTC | CASSSYGRRLSGGYTF | TRBJ1-2 | once | TRBV28 | -
TGTGCCAGCAGTCCCAGGGGGCGGGTCACAGATACGCAGTATTTT | CASSPRGRVTDTQYF | TRBJ2-3 | - | TRBV28 | TRBD1
TGTGCCAGCAGGCCACGGGCAGGGTCAGGCCGGACCCAGTACTTC | CASRPRAGSGRTQYF | TRBJ2-5 | - | TRBV6-5 | -
TGTGCCAGCAGTTTATGGGGGCAGGGGGGTCACTATGGCTACACCTTC | CASSLWGQGGHYGYTF | TRBJ1-2 | - | TRBV28 | TRBD1
TGCGCCAGCAGCTGGCAGGGGGCAGGAGAGACCCAGTACTTC | CASSWQGAGETQYF | TRBJ2-5 | once | TRBV5-1 | TRBD1
TGCGCCAGCAGCCCGACACCAACTATTAATCAGCCCCAGCATTTT | CASSPTPTINQPQHF | TRBJ1-5 | once | TRBV5-1 | -
TGTGCCAGCAATGGGGGCTTGGGCAATCAGCCCCAGCATTTT | CASNGGLGNQPQHF | TRBJ1-5 | few | TRBV2 | -
TGTGCCAGCAGTTTAGATGGGGTTGTAGGCTATGGCTACACCTTC | CASSLDGVVGYGYTF | TRBJ1-2 | - | TRBV27 | -
TGTGCCAGCAGTTACTCTCGTTATCAGCCCCAGCATTTT | CASSYSRYQPQHF | TRBJ1-5 | - | TRBV6-6 | -
TGTGCCAGCAGCTTGGGGGACAAGGGGAACACAGATACGCAGTATTTT | CASSLGDKGNTDTQYF | TRBJ2-3 | - | TRBV5-8 | -
TGTGCCATCAGAGCGGGGGGCCCCCGGGATACGCAGTATTTT | CAIRAGGPRDTQYF | TRBJ2-3 | - | TRBV10-3 | TRBD2
TGCGCCAGCAGCGTCTTTGGTCGGGAAGAGCAGTACTTC | CASSVFGREEQYF | TRBJ2-7 | - | TRBV5-1 | -
TGTGCCAGCAGTTTATCCCTTGGACGGGCGAACACTGAAGCTTTCTTT | CASSLSLGRANTEAFF | TRBJ1-1 | - | TRBV28 | -
TGTGCCACCTCCGACAGGGCGGGGGAAAAACTGTTTTTT | CATSDRAGEKLFF | TRBJ1-4 | - | TRBV19 | TRBD1
TGTGCCAGCAGCCGTAGACTGGGAGAGACCCAGTACTTC | CASSRRLGETQYF | TRBJ2-5 | once | TRBV6-5 | -
TGTGCCAGCAGCCCGCCGAGGGTTTCCTACGAGCAGTACTTC | CASSPPRVSYEQYF | TRBJ2-7 | - | TRBV7-9 | -
TGCGCCAGCAGCCAAGCGTTAGCCTCCGGGGCCAACGTCCTGACTTTC | CASSQALASGANVLTF | TRBJ2-6 | - | TRBV4-1 | -
TGTGCCAGCGAACTTGAGGAGAACACTGAAGCTTTCTTT | CASELEENTEAFF | TRBJ1-1 | - | TRBV7-9 | -
TGCGCCAGCAGCTTGGTCGGACAGGCTAACTATGGCTACACCTTC | CASSLVGQANYGYTF | TRBJ1-2 | - | TRBV5-1 | TRBD1
TGTGCCAGTAGTATCGGGGGGTCCACTGAAGCTTTCTTT | CASSIGGSTEAFF | TRBJ1-1 | - | TRBV19 | -
TGCGCCAGCAGCATCCAAGGGGGGAACACTGAAGCTTTCTTT | CASSIQGGNTEAFF | TRBJ1-1 | - | TRBV5-1 | -
TGCGCCAGCAGCTCAATGGGGTGGGCGAGCTCTGGAAACACCATATATTTT | CASSSMGWASSGNTIYF | TRBJ1-3 | few | TRBV10-2 | -
TGTGCCAGCAGCCAAGATTTAATGGGCCCCCAGGAGACCCAGTACTTC | CASSQDLMGPQETQYF | TRBJ2-5 | - | TRBV14 | -
TGTGCCAGCAGCCAAGCTCCACTAGCGGGCCCTACAGATACGCAGTATTTT | CASSQAPLAGPTDTQYF | TRBJ2-3 | - | TRBV4-2 | TRBD2
TGTGCCATCAGCCCCGGAGACAGGGTCTTTGGTGAAGCTTTCTTT | CAISPGDRVFGEAFF | TRBJ1-1 | - | TRBV10-3 | TRBD1
TGTGCCAGCTCACGGACAGGTAACACTGAAGCTTTCTTT | CASSRTGNTEAFF | TRBJ1-1 | - | TRBV18 | TRBD1
TGTGCCAGCAGCCCGCATGGGGGCACCACAGATACGCAGTATTTT | CASSPHGGTTDTQYF | TRBJ2-3 | once | TRBV7-9 | -
TGTGCCAGCAGCTTAGGACGGGGGTTCTCTGGAAACACCATATATTTT | CASSLGRGFSGNTIYF | TRBJ1-3 | - | TRBV7-9 | -
TGTGCCAGCAGCTTCAGGGTCCCCTACAATGAGCAGTTCTTC | CASSFRVPYNEQFF | TRBJ2-1 | - | TRBV7-2 | -
TGCGCCAGCAGCTTGGGTTCCCGCTTTATGACAGGGCGCGGAGTTTCCTACAATGAGCAGTTCTTC | CASSLGSRFMTGRGVSYNEQFF | TRBJ2-1 | - | TRBV5-1 | TRBD1
TGTGCCAGCAGTGGGCGCTCCAGGGAGGGGAGGGACACTGAAGCTTTCTTT | CASSGRSREGRDTEAFF | TRBJ1-1 | - | TRBV6-4 | -
TGCGCCAGCAGCCAAGGAGGGGGCCGGACCGGGGAGCTGTTTTTT | CASSQGGGRTGELFF | TRBJ2-2 | - | TRBV4-1 | TRBD1
TGTGCCAGCAGTTTTATTACAGATACGCAGTATTTT | CASSFITDTQYF | TRBJ2-3 | - | TRBV28 | -
TGTGCCAGCTCTAGAGGGACAGGAAATTCACCCCTCCACTTT | CASSRGTGNSPLHF | TRBJ1-6 | - | TRBV27 | TRBD1
TGCGCCAGCAGCTCGGGGCAGACGTACGAGCAGTACTTC | CASSSGQTYEQYF | TRBJ2-7 | - | TRBV5-1 | -